The next 20 T cell receptor beta chains were all read from a single sample in a study of blood T cell repertoires in COVID-19. Libraries were prepared by immunoSEQ multiplex PCR; TCRdb keeps only in-frame clonotypes and omits some of them. This table has around 50,000 clones, approximately 90% appearing once. The sequencing input was peripheral blood. Every receptor here comes from a man aged 55 to 70 with acute or convalescent COVID-19.

This chain joins TRBV27 and TRBJ2-7; 8 bases are a match to TRBD1. This CDR3 has 17 amino acids. Losses at the gene ends were 3 bases for V and 1 base for J; bases not matched to a gene: 11. The V gene's germline CDR1 is MNHEY and CDR2 SMNVEV (reference sequence). The CDR3 is CASSLGPSGGASYEQYF. The CDR3 DNA reads TGTGCCAGCAGTTTGGGGCCATCAGGGGGCGCATCCTACGAGCAGTACTTC.

V usage is TRBV5-1 and J usage is TRBJ1-1, with 7 bases matching TRBD1. The trim removed 2 bases at V and 8 bases at J, leaving 9 bases unmatched. The CDR3 length is 14 residues. Germline CDR1 SGHRS, CDR2 YFSETQ. Here the CDR3 reads CASSFQGPGQEAFF. The CDR3 coding sequence is TGCGCCAGCAGCTTTCAAGGACCGGGACAGGAAGCTTTCTTT.

This chain links TRBV19 with TRBJ1-5; 8 bases match TRBD1. The CDR3 covers 16 residues. In germline, CDR1 is LNHDA, CDR2 SQIVND (reference sequence). With 5 bases clipped from V and 2 bases from J, the junction kept 8 bases outside the gene matches. In DNA form, the CDR3 reads TGTGCCAGTAGTTCATCCCAGGGGGCTCGCAATCAGCCCCAGCATTTT. As protein: CASSSSQGARNQPQHF.

The V and J genes are TRBV5-6 and TRBJ1-2; the D gene is possibly TRBD1 (6 bases). The CDR3 runs 15 residues. Germline CDR1 SGHDT, CDR2 YYEEEE. V dropped 3 bases and J dropped 4 bases, with 16 bases sitting between them. Here the CDR3 DNA reads TGTGCCAGCAGCTCGGACAGCTCGGGGGGCTATGGCTACACCTTC. Protein: CASSSDSSGGYGYTF.

The J gene is TRBJ1-1, the V gene TRBV6-2 or TRBV6-3; D is undetermined. The germline V and J ends were trimmed by 5 bases and 2 bases, with 15 bases remaining between them. Germline CDR1 is MNHEY and CDR2 is SVGEGT. This CDR3 is built from 15 residues. The CDR3 DNA follows: TGTGCCAGCAGTCCCCATCGTGTGGGCAACACTGAAGCTTTCTTT. Residues: CASSPHRVGNTEAFF.

This chain links TRBV27 with TRBJ2-3, with a tentative D call TRBD1 (5 bases). CDR1 is MNHEY, CDR2 SMNVEV, per germline (reference sequence). The CDR3 length is 13 residues. Between the trimmed V and J ends, which lost 5 bases and 4 bases, there was a span of 10 bases. The CDR3 here is CASSRQFPDTQYF. CDR3 nucleotide sequence: TGTGCCAGCAGTAGACAGTTCCCAGATACGCAGTATTTT.

The chain recombines TRBV11-3 with TRBJ1-1; D perhaps matches TRBD1 (6 bases). CDR1 is SGHNT and CDR2 is YENEEA in the germline V gene. There are 14 residues in the CDR3. The V gene lost 6 bases and the J gene lost 1 base, with 12 bases spanning the gap. The CDR3 sequence is CASRFGQRNTEAFF. In nucleotides, the CDR3 is TGTGCCAGCAGATTTGGACAGCGGAACACTGAAGCTTTCTTT.

V is TRBV7-2 and J is TRBJ1-2; D uncertain. Trimming removed 5 bases at V and 5 bases at J, with 12 bases between. Germline CDR1 is SGHTA and CDR2 is FQGNSA. The CDR3 covers 13 residues. CDR3 amino acids: CASSPSPDYGYTF. CDR3 DNA: TGTGCCAGCAGCCCATCTCCAGATTATGGCTACACCTTC.

J is TRBJ1-5 and V is TRBV7-9; 10 bases line up with TRBD1. The CDR3 covers 14 residues. Germline values: CDR1 SEHNR, CDR2 FQNEAQ (reference sequence). The V segment lost 5 bases and the J segment 4 bases; nucleotides outside the gene matches: 2. The CDR3, as DNA: TGTGCCAGCAGCGGGGGACAGGGGAATCAGCCCCAGCATTTT. Amino acid sequence: CASSGGQGNQPQHF. Together with reference TRBV7-9 and TRBJ1-5, the CDR3 gives the full variable domain: DTGVSQNPRHKITKRGQNVTFRCDPISEHNRLYWYRQTLGQGPEFLTYFQNEAQLEKSRLLSDRFSAERPKGSFSTLEIQRTEQGDSAMYLCASSGGQGNQPQHFGDGTRLSIL.

The chain links TRBV5-1 to TRBJ2-2, with D uncertain. From germline, CDR1 is SGHRS and CDR2 YFSETQ. The V end was cut by 2 bases, the J end by 0 bases, with 5 bases between. The CDR3 is 14 residues long. The CDR3 DNA sequence: TGCGCCAGCAGCTTTCAGGCGAACACCGGGGAGCTGTTTTTT. This gives the protein CASSFQANTGELFF.

The chain employs TRBV4-3 and TRBJ1-4; 7 bases are a match to TRBD1. Unmatched junction bases numbered 11, after V lost 0 bases and J lost 7 bases. The CDR3 is 17 residues long. Germline loops: CDR1 LGHNA, CDR2 YSLEER. The CDR3 loop reads CASSQDGKGAEGEKLFF. CDR3 nucleotides: TGCGCCAGCAGCCAAGATGGGAAGGGGGCAGAAGGTGAAAAACTGTTTTTT.

The rearrangement joins TRBV5-1 to TRBJ1-2; D call uncertain. V was trimmed by 0 bases and J by 4 bases, leaving 7 bases between them. Germline assignment: CDR1 SGHRS and CDR2 YFSETQ. This CDR3 is built from 13 residues. This CDR3 is CASSLDSFYGYTF. The CDR3 nucleotides are TGCGCCAGCAGCTTGGACAGCTTCTATGGCTACACCTTC.

The V and J genes are TRBV24-1 and TRBJ1-2; 7 nucleotides align to TRBD1. V lost 3 bases and J lost 4; bases outside the gene matches: 10. Germline V gene data show CDR1 as KGHDR and CDR2 as SFDVKD. The CDR3 is 16 amino acids. The CDR3 sequence is CATSDTRDSDIYGYTF. The CDR3 nucleotides read TGTGCCACCAGTGATACCCGGGACAGTGACATCTATGGCTACACCTTC.

This clone was observed a few times. The chain uses TRBV9 and TRBJ1-5; possible D gene TRBD1, 6 bases. This CDR3 comprises 15 residues. Trimming cost V 1 base and J 2 bases, with 10 bases left between them. CDR1 SGDLS and CDR2 YYNGEE come from the germline V gene. The CDR3 spells CASSVTGQGNQPQHF. CDR3 coding DNA: TGTGCCAGCAGCGTAACAGGGCAAGGCAATCAGCCCCAGCATTTT. Based on the CDR3 plus reference TRBV9 and TRBJ1-5, the full variable domain is DSGVTQTPKHLITATGQRVTLRCSPRSGDLSVYWYQQSLDQGLQFLIQYYNGEERAKGNILERFSAQQFPDLHSELNLSSLELGDSALYFCASSVTGQGNQPQHFGDGTRLSIL.

This clone was counted a few times. The chain employs TRBV5-6 and TRBJ1-5; 10 nucleotides match TRBD1. The V segment lost 3 bases and the J segment 2 bases; nucleotides outside the gene matches: 5. This CDR3 is 16 amino acids long. Germline CDR1 reads SGHDT; CDR2 reads YYEEEE. The CDR3 region has the DNA TGTGCCAGCAGCTGGACAGGGGGGTTTGGCAATCAGCCCCAGCATTTT. This sequence encodes CASSWTGGFGNQPQHF.

This rearrangement joins TRBV5-5 to TRBJ2-3, with TRBD1 identical over 8 bases. With V trimmed by 4 bases and J by 5 bases, 6 bases remained unmatched. The germline V gene has CDR1 SGHKS and CDR2 YYEKEE (reference sequence). This CDR3 spans 14 amino acids. The DNA for the CDR3 is TGTGCCAGCAGCCGGACAGGGTGGGGAGATACGCAGTATTTT. Translation gives CASSRTGWGDTQYF.

This clone was found once. The J gene is TRBJ1-2, the V gene TRBV6-1; TRBD1 might be the D (5 bases). This CDR3 region has 18 residues. V lost 1 base and J lost 0, with 18 bases in between. CDR1 MNHNS and CDR2 SASEGT come from the germline V gene. The CDR3 DNA follows: TGTGCCAGCAGTGAAGAAACGGGGGGGATTGGAGCTAACTATGGCTACACCTTC. The encoded protein is CASSEETGGIGANYGYTF.

V gene TRBV5-1 combines with J gene TRBJ2-7; 7 bases map to TRBD1. J was trimmed by 5 bases and V by 5 bases; bases with no gene match: 10. CDR1 and CDR2 from the germline V gene are SGHRS and YFSETQ. CDR3 length: 14 residues. The CDR3 nucleotides read TGCGCCAGCAGTCGACAGGGCAACTTTGACGAGCAGTACTTC. Protein product: CASSRQGNFDEQYF.

This clone is a singleton in its sample. CDR3 sequence: CASSSQGENTEAFF. The CDR3 bases are TGTGCCAGCAGCTCCCAGGGGGAGAACACTGAAGCTTTCTTT. The rearrangement links TRBV9 to TRBJ1-1; 7 bases line up with TRBD1. CDR1 and CDR2 from the germline V gene are SGDLS and YYNGEE. The CDR3 runs to 14 residues. Trimming at V came to 4 bases and at J to 1 base, leaving 4 bases not matched to a gene.

The CDR3 here is CASSEDGNYGYTF. Written as DNA, the CDR3 is TGTGCCAGCAGTGAAGACGGTAACTATGGCTACACCTTC. The V gene is TRBV2, the J gene TRBJ1-2; D unresolved. V dropped 1 base and J dropped 1 base, with 4 bases sitting between them. The germline CDR1 and CDR2 sequences are SNHLY and FYNNEI. This CDR3 is 13 amino acids long.